These 25 T cell receptor beta chains were all obtained from the same sample, sequenced in a study of radiotherapy plus CTLA-4 blockade in lung cancer (dated by TCRdb to 2016 to 2019). The library came from the immunoSEQ multiplex PCR assay. The table was pulled from immuneACCESS by TCRdb, which kept in-frame rearrangements only. Such tables lose some clones; where checked, under half of the loss comes from unresolved V genes, and the rest has no known cause. Recorded for this sample are roughly 69,000 clones; approximately 76% of them occurred a single time. The top ten clones comprise roughly 15% of the sample. Sequenced here: peripheral blood, sampled from a patient treated with radiotherapy plus ipilimumab. These TCRs come from a human donor with non-small cell lung cancer whose response to radiotherapy plus ipilimumab could not be evaluated. Some clones in this sample may be carry-over from other donors' samples.

The gene calls are TRBV29-1 and TRBJ2-7; 7 bases map to TRBD1. This CDR3 region has 14 residues. The V segment lost 1 base and the J segment 4 bases; nucleotides outside the gene matches: 7. Per the germline V gene, CDR1 is SQVTM and CDR2 is ANQGSEA. CDR3 residues: CSVEGQGDGYEQYF. DNA of the CDR3: TGCAGCGTTGAAGGGCAGGGGGACGGGTACGAGCAGTACTTC.

The J gene is TRBJ2-7, the V gene TRBV5-3; TRBD2 aligns across 8 bases. TRBV5-3 is labeled an ORF, and its function is uncertain. This CDR3 spans 16 amino acids. After removal of 2 bases from V and 1 base from J, the junction contained 8 bases not matched to a gene. The CDR3 loop reads CARSLRGTRRSYEQYF. CDR3 sequence (DNA): TGTGCCAGAAGCTTACGTGGGACTAGACGGTCCTACGAGCAGTACTTC.

This rearrangement joins TRBV28 to TRBJ2-3; TRBD2 matches 9 bases. CDR1 is MDHEN, CDR2 SYDVKM, per germline. The CDR3 contains 16 residues. The V segment lost 2 bases and the J segment 0 bases; nucleotides outside the gene matches: 3. The CDR3 loop is CASSLGGGGSTDTQYF. The CDR3 DNA reads TGTGCCAGCAGTTTAGGCGGGGGGGGTAGCACAGATACGCAGTATTTT.

This rearrangement joins TRBV9 to TRBJ1-1; tentatively, D is TRBD1 (6 bases). The germline CDR1 and CDR2 sequences are SGDLS and YYNGEE. The CDR3 extends over 14 amino acids. Trimming left V 2 bases short and J 4 bases short, with 12 bases between. The CDR3 region is CASSVGGQGTEAFF. Written as DNA, the CDR3 is TGTGCCAGCAGCGTGGGGGGGCAGGGCACTGAAGCTTTCTTT.

CDR3 amino acids: CASSFDTYGYTF. DNA of the CDR3: TGTGCCAGCAGTTTTGACACCTATGGCTACACCTTC. This chain joins TRBV28 and TRBJ1-2; no firm D call. Trimming removed 3 bases at V and 4 bases at J, with 6 bases between. CDR3 length equals 12 residues. CDR1 and CDR2 from the germline V gene are MDHEN and SYDVKM.

The chain is built from TRBV28 and TRBJ2-7; tentative D call: TRBD1 (5 bases). Germline V gene data show CDR1 as MDHEN and CDR2 as SYDVKM. Trimming stripped 6 bases from V and 4 bases from J, with 34 bases between. This CDR3 spans 20 amino acids. The CDR3: CASSPPSGSGSGVGSYEQYF. CDR3 sequence (DNA): TGTGCCAGCAGCCCTCCGTCCGGGTCAGGGTCCGGTGTGGGGTCGTACGAGCAGTACTTC.

The chain uses TRBV4-2 and TRBJ2-3; D may be TRBD1 (5 bases). This CDR3 has 16 amino acids. V lost 0 bases and J 2 bases, leaving 12 bases between the germline ends. The germline V gene encodes CDR1 LGHNA and CDR2 YNFKEQ. The CDR3 DNA reads as TGTGCCAGCAGCCAAGACCGGACACACAACACAGATACGCAGTATTTT. This sequence encodes CASSQDRTHNTDTQYF.

In DNA, the CDR3 is TGTGCCAGCTTTCCCACAGGGGTCTATGGCTACACCTTC. It yields the protein CASFPTGVYGYTF. This chain connects TRBV6-1 to TRBJ1-2, with 7 bases that match TRBD1. The CDR3 contains 13 residues. The trim removed 8 bases at V and 4 bases at J, leaving 7 bases unmatched. Germline assignment: CDR1 MNHNS and CDR2 SASEGT.

This clone was seen only once. The rearrangement joins TRBV7-9 to TRBJ2-5; 7 bases line up with TRBD1. The J call may be mistaken, given a closer DNA end match to TRBJ2-7. The germline CDR1 and CDR2 sequences are SEHNR and FQNEAQ (reference sequence). CDR3 length: 16 amino acids. The CDR3 bases are TGTGCCAGCAGCTTAGGCATGGGACAGACATCCTACGAGCAGTACTTC. Translated: CASSLGMGQTSYEQYF.

The V and J genes are TRBV5-4 and TRBJ1-6, with 10 bases fitting TRBD1. Germline CDR1 and CDR2: SGHNT and YYREEE (reference sequence). After removal of 3 bases from V and 6 bases from J, the junction contained 6 bases not matched to a gene. CDR3 length: 16 residues. The CDR3 nucleotides are TGTGCCAGCAGCTCTAGGACAGGGGGGGGTAATTCACCCCTCCACTTT. Protein product: CASSSRTGGGNSPLHF.

The J gene is TRBJ2-5, the V gene TRBV6-6, with D possibly matching TRBD2 (6 bases). The J call may be incorrect, as the DNA end agrees better with TRBJ2-7. The CDR3 is 14 amino acids. Germline V lookup: CDR1 MNHNY, CDR2 SVGAGI (reference sequence). CDR3 loop: CASSYPRGSYEQYF. DNA of the CDR3: TGTGCCAGCAGTTACCCCCGGGGGAGCTACGAGCAGTACTTC.

The V call is TRBV11-2, the J call TRBJ1-5; D ambiguous. V was pared by 3 bases and J by 0 bases, with 9 bases between. The CDR3 is made up of 15 amino acids. Germline V gene data show CDR1 as SGHAT and CDR2 as FQNNGV. The CDR3 reads CASSLDWNSNQPQHF. The CDR3 nucleotides are TGTGCCAGCAGCTTGGACTGGAATAGCAATCAGCCCCAGCATTTT.

The rearrangement links TRBV7-9 to TRBJ2-7; tentative D call: TRBD2 (5 bases). V lost 4 bases and J lost 5, with 18 bases in between. This CDR3 comprises 15 residues. From germline, CDR1 is SEHNR and CDR2 FQNEAQ (reference sequence). In DNA, the CDR3 is TGTGCCAGCAGCTCTACGATCGGCAGCGGAAACGAGCAGTACTTC. Its translation is CASSSTIGSGNEQYF.

The rearrangement links TRBV4-2 to TRBJ2-1; maybe TRBD1 (6 bases). Trimming pared 2 bases from V and 0 bases from J, leaving 14 bases between. The CDR3 has 17 residues. The germline V gene has CDR1 LGHNA and CDR2 YNFKEQ. The CDR3 bases are TGTGCCAGCAGCCAACAACCTGACAGGAGCTCCTACAATGAGCAGTTCTTC. It specifies CASSQQPDRSSYNEQFF.

The chain uses TRBV6-1 and TRBJ2-3, with unresolved D. The germline V gene has CDR1 MNHNS and CDR2 SASEGT. CDR3 length equals 13 residues. Trimming removed 4 bases at V and 2 bases at J, with 7 bases between. The CDR3 protein is CASSAPNTDTQYF. Written as DNA, the CDR3 is TGTGCCAGCAGTGCTCCTAACACAGATACGCAGTATTTT.

This chain connects TRBV27 to TRBJ1-2, with 9 bases fitting TRBD1. Germline V CDR1 and CDR2: MNHEY, SMNVEV (reference sequence). The length of the CDR3 is 14 residues. The J segment lost 8 bases and the V segment lost 5 bases, leaving 9 bases of the junction unmatched. Here the CDR3 DNA reads TGTGCCAGCAGTGCTGACAGGGGGAAGTTGGGCTACACCTTC. Translating it yields CASSADRGKLGYTF.

The chain employs TRBV6-6 and TRBJ1-5; maybe TRBD1 (5 bases). Germline CDR1 reads MNHNY; CDR2 reads SVGAGI (reference sequence). With 5 bases removed from V and 0 bases from J, the gap between germline ends came to 11 bases. The CDR3 contains 15 residues. The CDR3 loop reads CASSPRQISNQPQHF. DNA of the CDR3: TGTGCCAGCAGTCCTAGACAGATTAGCAATCAGCCCCAGCATTTT.

V is TRBV19 and J is TRBJ1-1; weak D call: TRBD1 (6 bases). Per the germline V gene, CDR1 is LNHDA and CDR2 is SQIVND (reference sequence). The CDR3 is 13 residues long. The germline V and J ends were trimmed by 6 bases and 3 bases, with 11 bases remaining between them. The CDR3: CASSGTTYTEAFF. CDR3 coding DNA: TGTGCCAGTAGCGGGACAACCTACACTGAAGCTTTCTTT.

In DNA, the CDR3 is TGCGCCAGCAGCCACCTCGATAGCGGGGCTATCAACAATGAGCAGTTCTTC. It translates to CASSHLDSGAINNEQFF. The rearrangement uses TRBV4-1 and TRBJ2-1, with 8 bases matching TRBD2. The CDR3 covers 17 residues. Unmatched junction bases numbered 12, after V lost 3 bases and J lost 5 bases. Per the germline V gene, CDR1 is MGHRA and CDR2 is YSYEKL.

This rearrangement joins TRBV5-6 to TRBJ2-7, with D unclear. Germline assignment: CDR1 SGHDT and CDR2 YYEEEE. V lost 1 base and J 3 bases, leaving 14 bases between the germline ends. This CDR3 has 15 residues. The CDR3 DNA reads TGTGCCAGCAGCTTGACAGCCTCGGCAGTCTACGAGCAGTACTTC. Its translation is CASSLTASAVYEQYF.

This rearrangement joins TRBV2 to TRBJ2-5; tentative D call: TRBD1 (7 bases). Germline CDR1 is SNHLY and CDR2 is FYNNEI. V was trimmed by 2 bases and J by 5 bases, leaving 12 bases between them. The CDR3 length is 14 residues. The DNA of the CDR3 is TGTGCCAGCAGTGAACAGGGGGGTGAGGAGACCCAGTACTTC. It specifies CASSEQGGEETQYF.

This chain links TRBV19 with TRBJ1-1, with TRBD1 matching 8 bases. Germline V gene lookup returns CDR1 LNHDA and CDR2 SQIVND (reference sequence). This CDR3 contains 14 residues. Trimming removed 4 bases from V and 1 base from J; junction bases left unmatched: 2. CDR3 coding DNA: TGTGCCAGTAGTACGCAGGGGGCGAACACTGAAGCTTTCTTT. This sequence encodes CASSTQGANTEAFF.

V and J are TRBV2 and TRBJ2-5; the match to TRBD2 covers 8 bases. Trimming cost V 10 bases and J 1 base; bases outside gene matches: 2. CDR3 length: 12 amino acids. Germline CDR1 is SNHLY and CDR2 is FYNNEI. CDR3: CATGGGQETQYF. CDR3 in DNA: TGTGCCACCGGGGGGGGCCAAGAGACCCAGTACTTC.

CDR3 coding DNA: TGTGCCAGCAGCGCGGGACCCAACTACGAGCAGTACTTC. As protein: CASSAGPNYEQYF. The chain carries TRBV7-6 and TRBJ2-7; the D gene is possibly TRBD2 (6 bases). The CDR3 sequence is 13 residues long. Trimming took 5 bases from V and 3 from J, leaving 11 bases between them. Germline V gene data show CDR1 as SGHVS and CDR2 as FNYEAQ.

The chain combines TRBV2 with TRBJ2-5, with 15 bases fitting TRBD2. The CDR3 extends over 17 amino acids. Germline trimming cut 6 bases from V and 2 bases from J; bases unmatched to any gene: 7. Germline V gives CDR1 SNHLY, CDR2 FYNNEI. CDR3: CASRGGLAGGIQETQYF. CDR3 nucleotide sequence: TGTGCCAGCAGGGGAGGACTAGCGGGGGGGATACAAGAGACCCAGTACTTC.